This T cell receptor beta chain was identified during a study of CD8+ T cells in alopecia areata. Germline values: CDR1 NNHDY, CDR2 SYVADS. V was clipped by 1 base and J by 1 base; unmatched bases: 2. The CDR3 runs 15 residues. Extraction of RNA preceded its reverse transcription into cDNA, which served as the sequencing template. Sequenced by immunoSEQ multiplex PCR; TCRdb stores in-frame clones only, minus some. Listed for the sample are around 9,600 clones, none seen a single time. Study conclusions and caveats: Scalp data also include sequences from resident alphabeta T cells of normal skin.

Sorting used CD4, CD8alpha, NKG2D, NKG2ACE and other markers on pooled cutaneous lymph node cells. In its sample, this clone was seen many times. What it binds is unknown. All gene names here are mouse names. The observed sequence ends 4 residues before the CDR3 terminus, with the missing tail filled in from the germline J gene. This chain uses TRBV13-3 with TRBJ2-5, with 8 bases aligning to TRBD2. The source material was CD8+ T cells sorted from a lymph node. The TCR was taken from a C3H/HeJ mouse with alopecia areata. The mouse strain carries the MHC haplotype H2-k. CDR3 DNA (partial): TGTGCCAGCAGTGATCTGGGGGGCTACCAAGAC. As protein: CASSDLGGYQD. The CDR3 as a whole reads CASSDLGGYQDTQYF. The variable domain in full, with the rest retrieved from reference TRBV13-3 and TRBJ2-5, is EAAVTQSPRSKVAVTGGKVTLSCHQTNNHDYMYWYRQDTGHGLRLIHYSYVADSTEKGDIPDGYKASRPSQENFSLILELASLSQTAVYFCASSDLGGYQDTQYFGPGTRLLVL.